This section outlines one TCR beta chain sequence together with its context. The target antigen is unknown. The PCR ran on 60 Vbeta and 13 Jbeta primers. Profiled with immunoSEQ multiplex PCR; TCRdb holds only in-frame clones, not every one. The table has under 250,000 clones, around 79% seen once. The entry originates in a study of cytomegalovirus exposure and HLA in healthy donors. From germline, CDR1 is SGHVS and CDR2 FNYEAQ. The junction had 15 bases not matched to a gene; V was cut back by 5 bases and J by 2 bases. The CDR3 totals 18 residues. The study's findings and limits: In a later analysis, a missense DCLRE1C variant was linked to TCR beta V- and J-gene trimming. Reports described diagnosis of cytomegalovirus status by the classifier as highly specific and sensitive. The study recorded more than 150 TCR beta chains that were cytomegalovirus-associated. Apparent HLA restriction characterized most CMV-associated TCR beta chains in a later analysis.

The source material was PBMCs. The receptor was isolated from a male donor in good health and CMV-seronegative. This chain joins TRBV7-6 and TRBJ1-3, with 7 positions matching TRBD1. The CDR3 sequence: CASSPYSRYRGPGNTIYF. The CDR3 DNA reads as TGTGCCAGCAGCCCTTACTCACGCTACAGGGGCCCTGGAAACACCATATATTTT.